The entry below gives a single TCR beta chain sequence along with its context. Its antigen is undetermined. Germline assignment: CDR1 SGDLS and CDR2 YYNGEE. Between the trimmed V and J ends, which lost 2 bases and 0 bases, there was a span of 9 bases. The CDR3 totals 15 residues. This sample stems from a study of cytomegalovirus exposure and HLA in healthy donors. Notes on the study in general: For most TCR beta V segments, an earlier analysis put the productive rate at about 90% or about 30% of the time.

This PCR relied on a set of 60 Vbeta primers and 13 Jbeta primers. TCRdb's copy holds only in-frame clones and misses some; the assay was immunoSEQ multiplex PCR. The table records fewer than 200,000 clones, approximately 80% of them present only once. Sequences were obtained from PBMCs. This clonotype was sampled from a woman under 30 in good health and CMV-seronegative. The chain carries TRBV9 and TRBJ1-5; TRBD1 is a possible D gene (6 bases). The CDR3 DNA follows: TGTGCCAGCAGCGTGGGACACGGTAGCAATCAGCCCCAGCATTTT. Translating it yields CASSVGHGSNQPQHF.